These T cell receptor beta chains were read from a single sample in a study of hypomethylating agent response in myelodysplastic syndrome. This table comes from immunoSEQ multiplex PCR, and its TCRdb copy is limited to in-frame clones, with some not included. The profile covers several thousand clones, with about nine tenths appearing a single time and 15% taken by the ten largest. The sequenced sample was bone marrow, obtained before or after starting hypomethylating agent treatment for myelodysplastic syndrome (not recorded which). The source of these receptors is a human donor with myelodysplastic syndrome. CDR3s include the opening cysteine and the closing phenylalanine or tryptophan. The order of the fields is clone size, V gene, J gene, D gene, CDR3 DNA, CDR3 protein. D genes are given only for firm matches. For some rows the clone size is stated as once, few or many, or as a class when expanded; others skip it.

clone_size: .
v_call: TRBV19
j_call: TRBJ2-5
d_call: .
cdr3_nt: TGTGCCAGTAGCAGGGGATTAGAGACCCAGTACTTC
cdr3_aa: CASSRGLETQYF

clone_size: once
v_call: TRBV28
j_call: TRBJ2-2
d_call: TRBD1
cdr3_nt: TGTGCCAGCAGTCGTCCCGGGACAGGGATTGGGACCGGGGAGCTGTTTTTT
cdr3_aa: CASSRPGTGIGTGELFF

clone_size: .
v_call: TRBV27
j_call: TRBJ1-1
d_call: .
cdr3_nt: TGTGCCAGCAGTTTAAGGGCGGAACGGTCGGTGGCTTTCTTT
cdr3_aa: CASSLRAERSVAFF

clone_size: .
v_call: TRBV6-1
j_call: TRBJ2-1
d_call: TRBD2
cdr3_nt: TGTGCCAGCAGTGTGGAGCGGGGGGAGCAGTTCTTC
cdr3_aa: CASSVERGEQFF

clone_size: once
v_call: TRBV10-3
j_call: TRBJ1-6
d_call: .
cdr3_nt: TGTGCCATCAGTGAGGCCCCACAGGGTGCGGGTTCACCCCTCCACTTT
cdr3_aa: CAISEAPQGAGSPLHF

clone_size: once
v_call: TRBV11-2
j_call: TRBJ2-3
d_call: .
cdr3_nt: TGTGCCAGCAGCTTAGAAGGACAGAACACAGATACGCAGTATTTT
cdr3_aa: CASSLEGQNTDTQYF

clone_size: .
v_call: TRBV9
j_call: TRBJ1-2
d_call: .
cdr3_nt: TGTGCCAGCAGCGTAGATGGCTCGGGCAGCGGTGATGGCTACACCTTC
cdr3_aa: CASSVDGSGSGDGYTF

clone_size: .
v_call: TRBV6-6
j_call: TRBJ1-3
d_call: .
cdr3_nt: TGTGCCAGCACCAGGGGATCAGGAAACACCATATATTTT
cdr3_aa: CASTRGSGNTIYF

clone_size: .
v_call: TRBV15
j_call: TRBJ2-5
d_call: TRBD2
cdr3_nt: TGTGCCACCAGCTGGAGACTAGCGGGGGGGCAAGAGACCCAGTACTTC
cdr3_aa: CATSWRLAGGQETQYF

clone_size: .
v_call: TRBV7-2
j_call: TRBJ2-1
d_call: TRBD2
cdr3_nt: TGTGCCAGCAGCCATAGCGGGGGGGCGGCTGAGCAGTTCTTC
cdr3_aa: CASSHSGGAAEQFF

clone_size: .
v_call: TRBV2
j_call: TRBJ2-6
d_call: .
cdr3_nt: TGTGCCAGCAGGGGGCAGAGGGCCAACGTCCTGACTTTC
cdr3_aa: CASRGQRANVLTF

clone_size: .
v_call: TRBV30
j_call: TRBJ2-3
d_call: TRBD2
cdr3_nt: TGTGCCTGGAGTGCCCCAGGACTAGCGGGGGGAAATACGCAGTATTTT
cdr3_aa: CAWSAPGLAGGNTQYF

clone_size: .
v_call: TRBV7-6
j_call: TRBJ2-1
d_call: .
cdr3_nt: TGTGCCAGCAGCTTAGCGGGGTCCTCCTACAATGAGCAGTTCTTC
cdr3_aa: CASSLAGSSYNEQFF

clone_size: .
v_call: TRBV7-6
j_call: TRBJ2-7
d_call: .
cdr3_nt: TGTGCCAGCAGCTTAGTTGGAGGGACCTACGAGCAGTACTTC
cdr3_aa: CASSLVGGTYEQYF

clone_size: once
v_call: TRBV5-1
j_call: TRBJ2-1
d_call: TRBD1
cdr3_nt: TGCGCCAGCAGCTTTGGGGACAGGGGGCTCAATGAGCAGTTCTTC
cdr3_aa: CASSFGDRGLNEQFF

clone_size: .
v_call: TRBV4-3
j_call: TRBJ1-4
d_call: .
cdr3_nt: TGCGCCAGCAGCCAAGGAGACAGAATGGACGAAAAACTGTTTTTT
cdr3_aa: CASSQGDRMDEKLFF

clone_size: .
v_call: TRBV6-1
j_call: TRBJ2-7
d_call: .
cdr3_nt: TGTGCCAGCAGTGAGATCGATACAGGGTCCGAGCAGTACTTC
cdr3_aa: CASSEIDTGSEQYF

clone_size: .
v_call: TRBV19
j_call: TRBJ2-1
d_call: .
cdr3_nt: TGTGCCAGTAGTATAAAGGGGGGATGGGGCAATGAGCAGTTCTTC
cdr3_aa: CASSIKGGWGNEQFF

clone_size: .
v_call: TRBV29-1
j_call: TRBJ1-1
d_call: .
cdr3_nt: TGCAGCGTTGAAAAGGGGGGGGCCGAAGCTTTCTTT
cdr3_aa: CSVEKGGAEAFF

clone_size: .
v_call: TRBV5-6
j_call: TRBJ1-4
d_call: .
cdr3_nt: TGTGCCAGCAGCTTCTTCGGGGAACCTAATGAAAAACTGTTTTTT
cdr3_aa: CASSFFGEPNEKLFF

clone_size: few
v_call: TRBV5-5
j_call: TRBJ2-6
d_call: .
cdr3_nt: TGTGCCAGCACGGGGCCCTCTAGCGCCAACGTCCTGACTTTC
cdr3_aa: CASTGPSSANVLTF

clone_size: .
v_call: TRBV6-5
j_call: TRBJ1-2
d_call: .
cdr3_nt: TGTGCCAGCAGTTACTGGGGGGACGATAACTATGGCTACACCTTC
cdr3_aa: CASSYWGDDNYGYTF

clone_size: few
v_call: TRBV19
j_call: TRBJ1-1
d_call: .
cdr3_nt: TGTGCCAGTAGCCTCTGGGGCCTCGGACATTTAAACACTGAAGCTTTCTTT
cdr3_aa: CASSLWGLGHLNTEAFF